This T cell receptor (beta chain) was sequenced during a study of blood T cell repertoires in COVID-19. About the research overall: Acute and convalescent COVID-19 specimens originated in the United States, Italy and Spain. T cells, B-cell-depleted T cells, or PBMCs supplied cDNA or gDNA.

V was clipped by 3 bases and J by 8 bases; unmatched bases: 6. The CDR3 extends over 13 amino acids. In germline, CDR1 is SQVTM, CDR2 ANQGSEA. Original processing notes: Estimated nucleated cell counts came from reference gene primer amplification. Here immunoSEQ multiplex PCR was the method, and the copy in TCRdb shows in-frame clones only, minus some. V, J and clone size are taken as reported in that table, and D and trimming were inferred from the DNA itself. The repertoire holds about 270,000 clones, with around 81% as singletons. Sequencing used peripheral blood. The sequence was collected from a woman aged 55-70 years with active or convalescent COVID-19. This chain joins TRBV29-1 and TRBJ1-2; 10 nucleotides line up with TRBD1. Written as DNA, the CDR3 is TGCAGCGTTGAGGGACAGGGGTTGGGCGGCTACACCTTC. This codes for CSVEGQGLGGYTF.